Listed below are T cell receptor beta chains from one sample, sequenced in a study of graft-versus-host responses after intestinal transplantation. Data came from immunoSEQ multiplex PCR; TCRdb stores just in-frame clones and leaves some out. The sample holds tens of thousands of clones, roughly 90% seen once. This material consisted of ileum tissue, taken more than 350 days after transplant. These receptors originate from a human patient who received an intestinal transplant, so some T cells may come from the graft donor. Both conserved end residues are part of each CDR3. A D gene is named only where the DNA matches it firmly. Size tells how often a clone was seen (once, few, many) or the class of an expanded clone, and some rows leave it out.

-	-	TRBJ2-3	TRBV6-5	CASSYGGTGTDTQYF	TGTGCCAGCAGTTACGGGGGGACAGGCACAGATACGCAGTATTTT
TRBD1	-	TRBJ2-4	TRBV6-1	CASSEADRVAKNIQYF	TGTGCCAGCAGTGAAGCAGACAGGGTAGCCAAAAACATTCAGTACTTC
-	few	TRBJ2-4	TRBV27	CASSPQVGYIQYF	TGTGCCAGCAGCCCACAGGTGGGGTACATTCAGTACTTC
-	-	TRBJ2-7	TRBV2	CASSEQGREQYF	TGTGCCAGCAGTGAACAGGGTCGCGAGCAGTACTTC
TRBD1	-	TRBJ2-7	TRBV2	CASRGQGSSYEQYF	TGTGCCAGCAGAGGACAGGGGAGCTCCTACGAGCAGTACTTC
TRBD1	-	TRBJ2-5	TRBV11-2	CASSSRDRETQYF	TGTGCCAGCAGCTCCCGGGACAGAGAGACCCAGTACTTC
-	-	TRBJ2-3	TRBV4-1	CASSLGGGQGDTQYF	TGCGCCAGCAGCCTCGGGGGCGGGCAAGGGGATACGCAGTATTTT
-	-	TRBJ1-2	TRBV7-1	CASSCDTNEGKTYGYTF	TGTGCCAGCAGCTGCGACACTAACGAGGGAAAGACCTATGGCTACACCTTC
-	-	TRBJ2-6	TRBV5-1	CASSLGGFAGANVLTF	TGCGCCAGCAGCTTGGGAGGGTTCGCTGGGGCCAACGTCCTGACTTTC
TRBD2	-	TRBJ2-7	TRBV6-1	CASSPLAGGSNEQYF	TGTGCCAGCAGTCCGTTAGCGGGAGGGTCAAACGAGCAGTACTTC
-	-	TRBJ2-7	TRBV6-5	CASRGVHEQYF	TGTGCCAGCAGGGGGGTCCACGAGCAGTACTTC